This T cell receptor beta chain was sequenced in a study of T cell changes during pregnancy in multiple sclerosis. The V end lost 8 bases, the J end lost 0 bases, and 14 bases lay between the germline ends. Germline V gene sequence: CDR1 LNHDA, CDR2 SQIVND (reference sequence). The CDR3 loop spans 15 amino acids. TCRdb's copy holds only in-frame clones and misses some; the assay was immunoSEQ multiplex PCR. Among around 36,000 clones, approximately 92% were seen once, and the ten largest hold over 0.95%. The source was peripheral blood, collected before pregnancy. The chain is built from TRBV19 and TRBJ2-1; D possibly corresponds to TRBD2 (6 bases). This receptor was obtained from a female donor with multiple sclerosis, enrolled in a pregnancy study. CDR3 in DNA: TGTGCCAGTTCTTCCGCGGGGAGCTCCTACAATGAGCAGTTCTTC. The encoded protein is CASSSAGSSYNEQFF.